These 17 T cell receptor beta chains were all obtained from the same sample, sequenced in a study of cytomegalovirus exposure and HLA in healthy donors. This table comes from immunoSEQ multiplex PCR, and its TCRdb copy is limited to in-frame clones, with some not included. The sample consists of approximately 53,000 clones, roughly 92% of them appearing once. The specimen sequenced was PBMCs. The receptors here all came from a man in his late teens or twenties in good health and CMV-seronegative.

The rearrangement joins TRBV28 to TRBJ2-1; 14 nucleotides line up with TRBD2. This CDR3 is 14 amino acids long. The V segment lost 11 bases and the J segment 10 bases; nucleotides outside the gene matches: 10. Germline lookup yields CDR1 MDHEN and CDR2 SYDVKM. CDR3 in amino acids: CASGTSGSGAEQFF. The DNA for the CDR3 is TGTGCCTCCGGGACTAGCGGGAGCGGAGCCGAGCAGTTCTTC. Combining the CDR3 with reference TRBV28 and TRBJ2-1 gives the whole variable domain DVKVTQSSRYLVKRTGEKVFLECVQDMDHENMFWYRQDPGLGLRLIYFSYDVKMKEKGDIPEGYSVSREKKERFSLILESASTNQTSMYLCASGTSGSGAEQFFGPGTRLTVL.

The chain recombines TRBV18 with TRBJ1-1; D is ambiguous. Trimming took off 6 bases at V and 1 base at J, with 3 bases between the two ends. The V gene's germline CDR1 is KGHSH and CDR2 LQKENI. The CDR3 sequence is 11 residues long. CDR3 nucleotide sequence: TGTGCCAGCTCCTGGAACACTGAAGCTTTCTTT. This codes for CASSWNTEAFF.

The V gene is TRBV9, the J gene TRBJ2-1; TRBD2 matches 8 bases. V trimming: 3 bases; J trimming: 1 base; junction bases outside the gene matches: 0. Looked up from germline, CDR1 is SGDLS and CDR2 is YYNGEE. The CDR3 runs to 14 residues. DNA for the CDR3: TGTGCCAGCAGCGCGGGAGGGTCCTACAATGAGCAGTTCTTC. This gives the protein CASSAGGSYNEQFF.

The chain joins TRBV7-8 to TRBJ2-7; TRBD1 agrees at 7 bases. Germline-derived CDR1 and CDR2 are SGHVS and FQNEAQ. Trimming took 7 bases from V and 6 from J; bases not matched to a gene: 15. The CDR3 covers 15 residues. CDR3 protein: CASTPRGQPGGEQYF. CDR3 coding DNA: TGTGCCAGCACCCCACGGGGACAGCCAGGGGGCGAGCAGTACTTC.

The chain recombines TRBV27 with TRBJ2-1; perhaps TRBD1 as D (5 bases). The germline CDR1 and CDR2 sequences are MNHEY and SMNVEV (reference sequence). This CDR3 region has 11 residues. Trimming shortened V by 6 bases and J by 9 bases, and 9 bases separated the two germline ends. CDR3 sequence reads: CASSHRREQFF. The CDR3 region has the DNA TGTGCCAGCAGCCACAGGCGTGAGCAGTTCTTC.

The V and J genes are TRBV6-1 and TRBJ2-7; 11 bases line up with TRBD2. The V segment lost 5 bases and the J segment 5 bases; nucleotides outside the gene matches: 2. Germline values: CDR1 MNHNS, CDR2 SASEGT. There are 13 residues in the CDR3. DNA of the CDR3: TGTGCCAGCAGTACGACTAGCGGGAACGAGCAGTACTTC. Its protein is CASSTTSGNEQYF.

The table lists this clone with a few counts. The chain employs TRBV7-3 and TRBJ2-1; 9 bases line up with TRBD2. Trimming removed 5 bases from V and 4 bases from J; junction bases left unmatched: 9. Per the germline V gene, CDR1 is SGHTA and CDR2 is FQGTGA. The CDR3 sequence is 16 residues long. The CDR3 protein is CASSPSWTSVYNEQFF. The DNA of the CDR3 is TGTGCCAGCAGCCCGTCCTGGACTAGCGTGTACAATGAGCAGTTCTTC.

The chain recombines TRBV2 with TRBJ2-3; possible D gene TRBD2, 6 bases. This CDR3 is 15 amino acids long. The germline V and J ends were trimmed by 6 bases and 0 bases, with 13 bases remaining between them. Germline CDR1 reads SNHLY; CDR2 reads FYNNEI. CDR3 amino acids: CASRGLVRSTDTQYF. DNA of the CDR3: TGTGCCAGCAGGGGACTTGTTCGGAGCACAGATACGCAGTATTTT.

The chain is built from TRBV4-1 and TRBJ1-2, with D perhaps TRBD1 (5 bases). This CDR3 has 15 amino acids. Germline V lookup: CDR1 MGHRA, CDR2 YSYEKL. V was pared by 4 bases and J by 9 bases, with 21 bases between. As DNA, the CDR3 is TGCGCCAGCAGCCGGAACGACAGAGCATTTAAGAGCTACACCTTC. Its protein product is CASSRNDRAFKSYTF.

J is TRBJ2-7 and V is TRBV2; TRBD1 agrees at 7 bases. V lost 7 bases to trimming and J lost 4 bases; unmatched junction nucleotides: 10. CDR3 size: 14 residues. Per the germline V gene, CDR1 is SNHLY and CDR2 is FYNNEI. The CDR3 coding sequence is TGTGCCAGCATTACGGGACAGAGACAATACGAGCAGTACTTC. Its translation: CASITGQRQYEQYF.

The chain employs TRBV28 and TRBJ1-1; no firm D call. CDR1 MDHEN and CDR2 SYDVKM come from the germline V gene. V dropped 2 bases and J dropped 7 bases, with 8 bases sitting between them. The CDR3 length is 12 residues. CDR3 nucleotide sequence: TGTGCCAGCAGTTTAACAACAGATGAAGCTTTCTTT. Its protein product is CASSLTTDEAFF.

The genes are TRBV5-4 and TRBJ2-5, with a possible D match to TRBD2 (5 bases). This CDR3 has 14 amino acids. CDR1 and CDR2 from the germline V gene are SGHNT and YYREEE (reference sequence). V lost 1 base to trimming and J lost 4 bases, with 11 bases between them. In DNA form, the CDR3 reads TGTGCCAGCAGCTTGCCGGGAATCGCAGAGACCCAGTACTTC. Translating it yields CASSLPGIAETQYF.

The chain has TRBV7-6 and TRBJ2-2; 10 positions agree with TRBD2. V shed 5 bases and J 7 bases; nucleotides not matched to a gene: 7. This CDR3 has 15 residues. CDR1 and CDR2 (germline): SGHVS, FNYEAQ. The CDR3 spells CASSPASGSGGELFF. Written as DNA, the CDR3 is TGTGCCAGCAGCCCCGCTAGCGGGAGCGGCGGGGAGCTGTTTTTT.

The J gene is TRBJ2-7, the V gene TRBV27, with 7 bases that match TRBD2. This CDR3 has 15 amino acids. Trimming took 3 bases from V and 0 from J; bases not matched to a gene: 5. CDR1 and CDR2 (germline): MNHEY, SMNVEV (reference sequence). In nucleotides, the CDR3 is TGTGCCAGCAGTTTGGGCGGGAGCATCTCCTACGAGCAGTACTTC. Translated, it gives CASSLGGSISYEQYF.

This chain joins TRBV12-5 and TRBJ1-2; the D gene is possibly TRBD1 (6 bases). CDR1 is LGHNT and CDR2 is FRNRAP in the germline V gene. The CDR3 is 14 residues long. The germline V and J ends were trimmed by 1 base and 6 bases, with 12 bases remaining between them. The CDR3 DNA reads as TGTGCTAGTGGTTTGGCCACCGGGACAAATGGCTACACCTTC. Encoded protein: CASGLATGTNGYTF.

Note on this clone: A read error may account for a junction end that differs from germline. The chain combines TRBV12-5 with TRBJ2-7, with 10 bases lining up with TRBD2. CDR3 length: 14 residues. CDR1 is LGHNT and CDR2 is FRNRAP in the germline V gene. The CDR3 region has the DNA TGTGCTAGTGGTTTGGTACTGTCTAGCGGGAGACTGGACTTC. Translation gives CASGLVLSSGRLDF.

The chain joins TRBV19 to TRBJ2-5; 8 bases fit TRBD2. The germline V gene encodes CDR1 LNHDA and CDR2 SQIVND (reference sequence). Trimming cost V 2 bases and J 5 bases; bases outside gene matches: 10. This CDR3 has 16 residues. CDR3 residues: CASSITRTSGGETQYF. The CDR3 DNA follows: TGTGCCAGTAGTATAACCCGAACTAGCGGAGGGGAGACCCAGTACTTC.